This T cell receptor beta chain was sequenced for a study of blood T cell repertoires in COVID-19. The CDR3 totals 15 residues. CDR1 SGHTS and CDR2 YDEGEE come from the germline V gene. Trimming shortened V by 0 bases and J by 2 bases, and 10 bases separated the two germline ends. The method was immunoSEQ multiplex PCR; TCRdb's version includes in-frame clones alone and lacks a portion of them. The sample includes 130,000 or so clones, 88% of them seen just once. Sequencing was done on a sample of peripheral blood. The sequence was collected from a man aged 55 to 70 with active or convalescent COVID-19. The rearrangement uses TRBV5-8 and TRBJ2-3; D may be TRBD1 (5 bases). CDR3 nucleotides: TGTGCCAGCAGCTTGGGCCCAGGGTACACAGATACGCAGTATTTT. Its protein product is CASSLGPGYTDTQYF.